A single T cell receptor (beta chain) is shown here with its context. As yet, its antigen is unknown. The data belong to a study of T cells in Graves' hyperthyroidism and ophthalmopathy. With 1 base clipped from V and 6 bases from J, the junction kept 2 bases outside the gene matches. CDR3 length: 14 residues. The germline CDR1 and CDR2 sequences are LGHDT and YNNKEL (reference sequence). RNA transcripts were the template for amplifying TCR beta CDR3 regions. In the first-round RT-PCR of the TCR CDR3, the HTBI primer set was used. TCRdb fed the multiplex PCR reads into MiXCR, producing one record per CDR3 protein. Here the sample spans 400,000 to 550,000 distinct CDR3 sequences, approximately 24% being singletons. The study, taken as a whole, reports: Ophthalmopathy onset followed model prediction by a median roughly 6 months. Blood also carried most thyroid clonotypes expanded above 0.001.

An approximately 9.4 ml volume of fresh peripheral blood provided the PBMCs. This sequence was found in a young woman with Graves' ophthalmopathy. This rearrangement joins TRBV3-1 to TRBJ2-7, with 11 bases that match TRBD1. The sequencing input was blood. The CDR3 DNA is TGTGCCAGCAGCCAAGGGACAGGGGGCTCCGAGCAGTACTTC. This encodes CASSQGTGGSEQYF.